This T cell receptor (beta chain) was identified during a study of identical twins (dated by TCRdb to between 2015 and 2016). For the wider study: TCR alpha and beta repertoires from monozygotic twins, unrelated adults of various ages and cord blood were deep-sequenced to test whether fetal clonotypes persist. To rule out contamination, the twin experiments were replicated at different times with different library preparation protocols. Study-wide findings and limitations: Invariant T cells such as MAIT and iNKT could partly confound zero-insertion analyses, although diverse VJ usage argued against such confounding for most clonotypes. Abundant cord blood beta clonotypes had fewer insertions, young adult naive repertoires showed a similar but weaker trend, and memory repertoires showed no such trend. Because the same donors could not be followed over many years, the conclusions relied on cross-sectional statistical analysis. Excess twin sharing in beta out-of-frame sequences was weaker because fewer shared sequences lowered the signal-to-noise ratio. Out-of-frame TCR alpha sequences shared between twins showed an excess of low generation-probability sequences compared with coincidental sharing between unrelated individuals. Out-of-frame TCR alpha sharing in monozygotic twins was systematically underestimated by recombination models, whereas sharing between unrelated individuals was in agreement with the recombination models.

From the cysteine up to the phenylalanine, the CDR3 has a length of 13 residues. The only DNA kept is the CDR3, 39 bases in frame from the first base. The germline V gene yields SGHDN for CDR1 and FVKESK for CDR2. The trim is 3 bases for V and 4 bases for J, with a gap of 9 bases between the germline ends. Only healthy Caucasian donors were included. The library relied on 5' RACE. TCRdb shows the sequencer as Illumina HiSeq 2000. Template switching added a universal primer binding site, and the final cDNA carried a unique molecular identifier that allowed TCR cDNA molecules to be counted accurately. Specific primers in the conserved constant-segment region were used to synthesize first-strand cDNA for TCR alpha and beta chains. To control for contamination, each cDNA library was double barcoded with a SMART-Mk sample barcode plus Illumina barcodes. Two successive PCR steps introduced TruSeq adapter sequences along with Illumina sample barcodes. TCR alpha and beta cDNA libraries were sequenced on the Illumina HiSeq platform with custom primers. The authors' pipeline ran thus. Raw reads were processed with MiGEC to extract unique molecular identifiers, and MiXCR was used to determine CDR3 positions. Recombination models were inferred per individual with the repgenHMM and IGoR tools using an EM algorithm. Shared clonotypes were analyzed with the tcR package in R, and sharing was normalized by the product of cloneset sizes. To study raw recombination free of thymic and clonal selection effects, out-of-frame nonproductive sequences were analyzed. The public reads were reprocessed in TCRdb via fastp at Q25 and MiXCR, keeping in-frame beta chains. Each CDR3 protein appears once, grouped with its most common genes and DNA. TCRdb, rather than the study authors, made the V and J calls. The sample records 1.5 million or so distinct CDR3 sequences, around 33% of which are singletons. 0.25% to 0.3% of the sample goes to the ten largest clones.

In its sample, this clonotype was seen a few times. Its antigen is not yet known. Within one base of it there is no much larger clone, and no base qualities were kept. The specimen was cord blood. The TCR sequence derives from a newborn girl in good health. The chain couples TRBV14 to TRBJ1-2, with TRBD1 perhaps the D gene, on 5 matching bases. The CDR3 corresponds to CASSQEGLYGYTF. The bases read TGTGCCAGCAGCCAGGAGGGACTCTATGGCTACACCTTC.